Presented here are 6 T cell receptor beta chains from one specimen sequenced in a study of post-analysis software for immune sequencing data. Study observations and caveats: The study found TRBV5-6, TRBV5-1 and TRBV20-1 among about 5 TRBV segments more frequent in patients than controls.

No antigen has been assigned to these receptors. Each TCR beta cDNA library carried unique molecular identifiers. MiXCR, run by TCRdb on the PCR reads, gives a single entry per CDR3 protein. The repertoire consists of hundreds of thousands of distinct CDR3 sequences, with approximately 42% occurring once and the leading ten covering around 8%. Sequenced: blood. The receptors come from a girl aged 2-10 years with multiple sclerosis.

The chain recombines TRBV16 with TRBJ1-5; tentative D call: TRBD1 (5 bases). Per germline, CDR1 KGHSY and CDR2 FQNENV. V lost 2 bases to trimming and J lost 4 bases, with 9 bases between them. The CDR3 spans 14 residues. This chain's CDR3 is CASSQRQPNQPQHF. CDR3 sequence (DNA): TGTGCCAGCAGCCAACGACAGCCTAATCAGCCCCAGCATTTT.

This chain joins TRBV2 and TRBJ1-5; TRBD1 is a possible D gene (5 bases). Germline-derived CDR1 and CDR2 are SNHLY and FYNNEI. The CDR3 totals 15 residues. V gave up 7 bases and J gave up 7 bases, with 20 bases separating them. Here the CDR3 reads CASNQGADPTQPQHF. The CDR3, as DNA: TGTGCCAGCAACCAAGGGGCGGATCCGACGCAGCCCCAGCATTTT.

This chain connects TRBV28 to TRBJ2-5; 7 nucleotides line up with TRBD2. V gave up 5 bases and J gave up 7 bases; unmatched junction bases: 10. There are 14 residues in the CDR3. CDR1 is MDHEN, CDR2 SYDVKM, per germline. CDR3 residues: CASSVLAGPRTQYF. CDR3 sequence (DNA): TGTGCCAGCAGTGTTTTAGCGGGCCCCAGGACCCAGTACTTC. Using reference TRBV28 and TRBJ2-5 for the parts outside the CDR3, the full variable domain is DVKVTQSSRYLVKRTGEKVFLECVQDMDHENMFWYRQDPGLGLRLIYFSYDVKMKEKGDIPEGYSVSREKKERFSLILESASTNQTSMYLCASSVLAGPRTQYFGPGTRLLVL.

The sample holds a few counts of this clonotype. V usage is TRBV6-4 and J usage is TRBJ2-7, with D unresolved. Germline assignment: CDR1 MRHNA and CDR2 SNTAGT. The CDR3 has 16 amino acids. The V end lost 0 bases, the J end lost 2 bases, and 14 bases lay between the germline ends. CDR3 bases: TGTGCCAGCAGTGACTCGATGTGGCTAGGGACCTACGAGCAGTACTTC. This sequence encodes CASSDSMWLGTYEQYF.

The gene calls are TRBV12-3 or TRBV12-4 and TRBJ2-5; no clear D gene. CDR3 length: 12 amino acids. V gave up 6 bases and J gave up 5 bases, with 10 bases separating them. The CDR3 DNA is TGTGCCAGCAGGCAACCCCCCGAGACCCAGTACTTC. Protein: CASRQPPETQYF.

This clonotype was observed a few times. This chain links TRBV29-1 with TRBJ1-2; weak D call: TRBD1 (6 bases). The V end was cut by 3 bases, the J end by 8 bases, with 16 bases between. The CDR3 is made up of 13 amino acids. Germline V lookup: CDR1 SQVTM, CDR2 ANQGSEA. The chain's CDR3 is CSVELQGFSGYTF. DNA for the CDR3: TGCAGCGTTGAGCTACAGGGATTTAGCGGCTACACCTTC.